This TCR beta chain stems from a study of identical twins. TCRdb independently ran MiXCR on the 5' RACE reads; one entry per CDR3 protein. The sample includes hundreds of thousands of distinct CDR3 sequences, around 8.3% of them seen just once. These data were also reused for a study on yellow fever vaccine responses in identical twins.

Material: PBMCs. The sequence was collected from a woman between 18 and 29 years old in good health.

This CDR3 reads CASRPRIAGQETQYF. In DNA, the CDR3 is TGTGCCAGCAGGCCCCGGATAGCGGGGCAAGAGACCCAGTACTTC. The rearrangement links TRBV2 to TRBJ2-5; 8 bases match TRBD2. Germline V gives CDR1 SNHLY, CDR2 FYNNEI. The CDR3 is 15 amino acids. V was pared by 6 bases and J by 2 bases, with 8 bases of the junction left unmatched.